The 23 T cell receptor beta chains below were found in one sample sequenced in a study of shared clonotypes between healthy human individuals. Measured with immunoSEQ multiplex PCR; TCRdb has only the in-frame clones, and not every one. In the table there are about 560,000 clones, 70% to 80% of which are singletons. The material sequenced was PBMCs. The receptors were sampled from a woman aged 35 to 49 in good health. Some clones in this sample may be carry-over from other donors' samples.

The CDR3 coding sequence is TGTGCCAGCAGCTTGATGGACGGCTACGAGCAGTACTTC. This sequence encodes CASSLMDGYEQYF. The V call is TRBV7-9, the J call TRBJ2-7, with D hard to call. Germline values: CDR1 SEHNR, CDR2 FQNEAQ (reference sequence). Trimming cost V 3 bases and J 3 bases, with 9 bases left between them. This CDR3 spans 13 amino acids.

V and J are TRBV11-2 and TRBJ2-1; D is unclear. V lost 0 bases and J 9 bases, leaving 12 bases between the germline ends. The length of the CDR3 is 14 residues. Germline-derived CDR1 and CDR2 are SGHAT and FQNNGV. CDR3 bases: TGTGCCAGCAGCTTAGATCTGGGCATAGCTGAGCAGTTCTTC. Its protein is CASSLDLGIAEQFF. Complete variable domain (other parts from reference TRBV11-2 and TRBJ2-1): EAGVAQSPRYKIIEKRQSVAFWCNPISGHATLYWYQQILGQGPKLLIQFQNNGVVDDSQLPKDRFSAERLKGVDSTLKIQPAKLEDSAVYLCASSLDLGIAEQFFGPGTRLTVL.

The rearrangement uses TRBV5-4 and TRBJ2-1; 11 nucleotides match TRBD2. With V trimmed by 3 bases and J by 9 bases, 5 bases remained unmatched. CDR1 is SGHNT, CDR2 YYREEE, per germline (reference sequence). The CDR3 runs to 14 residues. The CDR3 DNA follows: TGTGCCAGCAGCTCCGGACTAGCGGGTTTTGAGCAGTTCTTC. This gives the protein CASSSGLAGFEQFF.

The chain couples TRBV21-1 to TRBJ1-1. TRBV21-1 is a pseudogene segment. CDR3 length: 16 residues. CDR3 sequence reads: CASSTPTGESNTEAFF. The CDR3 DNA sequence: TGTGCCAGCAGCACCCCGACGGGGGAATCCAACACTGAAGCTTTCTTT.

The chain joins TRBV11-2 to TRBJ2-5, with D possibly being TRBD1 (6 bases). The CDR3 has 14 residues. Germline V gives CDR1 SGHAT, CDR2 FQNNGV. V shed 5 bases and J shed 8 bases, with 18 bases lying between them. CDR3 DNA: TGTGCCAGCAGCCCCCGACCCACAGGGTACACCCAGTACTTC. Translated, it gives CASSPRPTGYTQYF.

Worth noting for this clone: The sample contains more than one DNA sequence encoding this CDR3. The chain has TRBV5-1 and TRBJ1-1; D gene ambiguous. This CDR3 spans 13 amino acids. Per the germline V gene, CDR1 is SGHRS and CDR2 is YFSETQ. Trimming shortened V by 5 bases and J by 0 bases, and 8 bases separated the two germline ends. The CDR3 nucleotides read TGCGCCAGCAGTTCGGGGATGAACACTGAAGCTTTCTTT. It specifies CASSSGMNTEAFF.

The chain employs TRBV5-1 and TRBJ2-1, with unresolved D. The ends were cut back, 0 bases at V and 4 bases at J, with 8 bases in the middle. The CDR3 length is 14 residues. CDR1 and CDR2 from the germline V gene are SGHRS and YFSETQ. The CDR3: CASSLALGYNEQFF. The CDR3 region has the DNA TGCGCCAGCAGCTTGGCCTTGGGGTACAATGAGCAGTTCTTC.

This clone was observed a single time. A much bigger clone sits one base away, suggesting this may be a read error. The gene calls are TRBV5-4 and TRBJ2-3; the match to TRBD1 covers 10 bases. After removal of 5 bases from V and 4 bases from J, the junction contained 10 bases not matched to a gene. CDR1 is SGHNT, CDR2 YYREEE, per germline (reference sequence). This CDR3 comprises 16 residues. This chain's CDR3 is CASRDDRGRAADTQYF. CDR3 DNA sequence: TGTGCCAGCAGAGATGACAGGGGGCGGGCCGCAGATACGCAGTATTTT.

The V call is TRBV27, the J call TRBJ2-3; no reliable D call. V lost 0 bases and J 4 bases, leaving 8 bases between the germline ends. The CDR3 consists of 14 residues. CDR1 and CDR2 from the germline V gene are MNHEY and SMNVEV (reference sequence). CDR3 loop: CASSLSILSDTQYF. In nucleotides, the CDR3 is TGTGCCAGCAGTTTATCGATTTTGTCAGATACGCAGTATTTT.

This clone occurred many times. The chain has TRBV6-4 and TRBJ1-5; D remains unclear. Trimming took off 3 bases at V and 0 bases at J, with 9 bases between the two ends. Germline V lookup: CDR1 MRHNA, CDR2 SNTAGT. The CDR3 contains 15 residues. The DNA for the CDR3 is TGTGCCAGCAGTGATTCTGGAGATAGCAATCAGCCCCAGCATTTT. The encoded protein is CASSDSGDSNQPQHF.

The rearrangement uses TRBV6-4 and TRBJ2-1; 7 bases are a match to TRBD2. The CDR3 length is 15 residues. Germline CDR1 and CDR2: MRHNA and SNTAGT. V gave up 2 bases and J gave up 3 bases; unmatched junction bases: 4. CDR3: CASSDVAGDYNEQFF. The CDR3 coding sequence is TGTGCCAGCAGTGACGTTGCGGGAGACTACAATGAGCAGTTCTTC.

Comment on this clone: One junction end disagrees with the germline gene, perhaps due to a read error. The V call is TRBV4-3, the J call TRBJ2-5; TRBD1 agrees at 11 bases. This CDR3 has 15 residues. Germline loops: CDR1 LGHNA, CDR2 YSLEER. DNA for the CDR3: TGCGTCAGCAGCTTGGGGACAGGGGGTACGGAGACCCAGTACTTC. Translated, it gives CVSSLGTGGTETQYF.

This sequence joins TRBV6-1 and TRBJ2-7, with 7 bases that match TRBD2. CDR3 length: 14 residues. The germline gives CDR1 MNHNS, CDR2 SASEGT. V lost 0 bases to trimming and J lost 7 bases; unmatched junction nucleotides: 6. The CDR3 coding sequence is TGTGCCAGCAGTGAAGCGCGCCTAGCGGAAGAGCAGTACTTC. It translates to CASSEARLAEEQYF.

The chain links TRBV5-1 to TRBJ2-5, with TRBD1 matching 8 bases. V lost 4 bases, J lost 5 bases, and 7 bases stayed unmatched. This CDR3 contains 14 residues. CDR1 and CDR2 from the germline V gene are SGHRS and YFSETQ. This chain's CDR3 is CASSENRGRETQYF. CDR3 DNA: TGCGCCAGCAGCGAAAACAGGGGGAGGGAGACCCAGTACTTC.

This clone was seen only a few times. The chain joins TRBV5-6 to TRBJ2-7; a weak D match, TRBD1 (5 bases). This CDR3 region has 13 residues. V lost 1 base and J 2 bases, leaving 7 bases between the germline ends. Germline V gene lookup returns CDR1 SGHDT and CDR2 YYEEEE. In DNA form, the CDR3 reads TGTGCCAGCAGCTTGCAGGGTCCCTACGAGCAGTACTTC. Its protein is CASSLQGPYEQYF.

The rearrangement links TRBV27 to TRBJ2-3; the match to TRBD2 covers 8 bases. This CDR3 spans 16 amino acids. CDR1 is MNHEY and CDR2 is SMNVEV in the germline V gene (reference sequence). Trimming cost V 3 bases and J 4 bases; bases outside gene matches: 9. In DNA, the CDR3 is TGTGCCAGCAGTTTTTTCGGAGGCGGGAGGCCAGATACGCAGTATTTT. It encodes CASSFFGGGRPDTQYF.

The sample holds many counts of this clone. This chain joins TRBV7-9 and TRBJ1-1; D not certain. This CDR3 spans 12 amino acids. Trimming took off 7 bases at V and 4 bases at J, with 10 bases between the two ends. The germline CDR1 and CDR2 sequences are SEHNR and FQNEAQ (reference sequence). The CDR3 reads CASTLVGTEAFF. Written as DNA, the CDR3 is TGTGCCAGCACCCTAGTGGGCACTGAAGCTTTCTTT.

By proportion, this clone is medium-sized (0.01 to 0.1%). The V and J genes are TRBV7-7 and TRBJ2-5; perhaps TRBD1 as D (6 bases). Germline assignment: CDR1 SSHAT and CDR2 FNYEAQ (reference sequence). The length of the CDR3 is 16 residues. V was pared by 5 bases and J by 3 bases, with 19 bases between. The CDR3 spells CASSHNLGGQEETQYF. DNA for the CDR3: TGTGCCAGCAGCCATAATTTAGGGGGACAAGAAGAGACCCAGTACTTC.

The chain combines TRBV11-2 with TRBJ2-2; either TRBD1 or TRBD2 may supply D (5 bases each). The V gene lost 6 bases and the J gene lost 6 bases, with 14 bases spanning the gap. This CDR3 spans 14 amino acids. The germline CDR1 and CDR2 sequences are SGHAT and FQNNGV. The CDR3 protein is CASSLVVGPGELFF. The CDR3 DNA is TGTGCCAGCAGTCTGGTGGTGGGACCCGGGGAGCTGTTTTTT.

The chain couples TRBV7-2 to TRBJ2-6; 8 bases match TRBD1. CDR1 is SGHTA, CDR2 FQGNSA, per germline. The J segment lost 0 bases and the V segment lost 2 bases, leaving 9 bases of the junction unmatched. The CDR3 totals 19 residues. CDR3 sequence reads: CASSLISRGLFSGANVLTF. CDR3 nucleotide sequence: TGTGCCAGCAGCTTAATATCCAGGGGGCTCTTCTCTGGGGCCAACGTCCTGACTTTC. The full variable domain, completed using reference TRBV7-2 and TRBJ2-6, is GAGVSQSPSNKVTEKGKDVELRCDPISGHTALYWYRQSLGQGLEFLIYFQGNSAPDKSGLPSDRFSAERTGGSVSTLTIQRTQQEDSAVYLCASSLISRGLFSGANVLTFGAGSRLTVL.

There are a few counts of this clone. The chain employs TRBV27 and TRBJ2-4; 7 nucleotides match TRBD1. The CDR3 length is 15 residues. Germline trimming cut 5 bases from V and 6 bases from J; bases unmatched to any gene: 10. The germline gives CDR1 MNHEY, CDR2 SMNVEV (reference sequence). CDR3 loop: CASSTQTGVGNIQYF. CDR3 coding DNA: TGTGCCAGCAGTACCCAAACAGGGGTAGGAAACATTCAGTACTTC.

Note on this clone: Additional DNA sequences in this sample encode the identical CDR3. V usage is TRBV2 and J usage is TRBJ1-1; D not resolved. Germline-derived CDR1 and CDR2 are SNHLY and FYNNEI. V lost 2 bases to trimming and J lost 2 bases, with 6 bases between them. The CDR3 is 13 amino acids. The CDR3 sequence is CASSEQGNTEAFF. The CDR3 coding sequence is TGTGCCAGCAGTGAACAAGGCAACACTGAAGCTTTCTTT.

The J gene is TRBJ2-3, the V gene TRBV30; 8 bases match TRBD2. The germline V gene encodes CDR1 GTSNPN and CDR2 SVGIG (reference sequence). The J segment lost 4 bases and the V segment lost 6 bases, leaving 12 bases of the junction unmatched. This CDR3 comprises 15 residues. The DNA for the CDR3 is TGTGCCTGTAAAGAGCCCGGGAGGGGCCCAGATACGCAGTATTTT. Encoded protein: CACKEPGRGPDTQYF. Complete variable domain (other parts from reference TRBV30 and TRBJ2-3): SQTIHQWPATLVQPVGSPLSLECTVEGTSNPNLYWYRQAAGRGLQLLFYSVGIGQISSEVPQNLSASRPQDRQFILSSKKLLLSDSGFYLCACKEPGRGPDTQYFGPGTRLTVL.